Detailed here is one T cell receptor beta chain. These data originate in a study of blood T cell repertoires in COVID-19. Overall study: Acute and convalescent COVID-19 samples came from the United States, Italy and Spain.

TCRdb keeps only in-frame clones here, not all; method: immunoSEQ multiplex PCR. The sample gives roughly 520,000 clones, roughly 90% of which show up once; about 1.7% is in the top ten. Participants were placed into cohorts based on the clinical history they reported. Germline lookup yields CDR1 MNHEY and CDR2 SVGAGI. V was trimmed by 0 bases and J by 1 base, leaving 13 bases between them. The CDR3 runs 16 residues. The sequencing sample was made of PBMCs or T cells enriched from blood (not recorded which). This rearrangement joins TRBV6-5 to TRBJ2-7; D might be TRBD1 (6 bases). This TCR came from a woman in her thirties or forties who had recovered from COVID-19. For the CDR3, the DNA is TGTGCCAGCAGTTACTCTACGCAGGGGACATCCTACGAGCAGTACTTC. Translating it yields CASSYSTQGTSYEQYF.